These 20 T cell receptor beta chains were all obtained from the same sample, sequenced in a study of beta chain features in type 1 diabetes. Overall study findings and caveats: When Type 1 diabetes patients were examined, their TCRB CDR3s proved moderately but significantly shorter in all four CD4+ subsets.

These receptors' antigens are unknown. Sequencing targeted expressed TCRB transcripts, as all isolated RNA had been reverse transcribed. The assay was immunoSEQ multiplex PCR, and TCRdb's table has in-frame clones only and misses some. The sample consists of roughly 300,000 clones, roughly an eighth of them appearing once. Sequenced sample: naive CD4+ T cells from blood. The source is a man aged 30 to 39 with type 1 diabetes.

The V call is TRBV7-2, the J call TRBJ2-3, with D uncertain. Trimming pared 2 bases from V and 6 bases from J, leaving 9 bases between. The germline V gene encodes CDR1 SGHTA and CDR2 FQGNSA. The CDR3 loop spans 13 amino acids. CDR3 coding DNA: TGTGCCAGCAGCTTAATCCAGGCCGATACGCAGTATTTT. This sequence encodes CASSLIQADTQYF.

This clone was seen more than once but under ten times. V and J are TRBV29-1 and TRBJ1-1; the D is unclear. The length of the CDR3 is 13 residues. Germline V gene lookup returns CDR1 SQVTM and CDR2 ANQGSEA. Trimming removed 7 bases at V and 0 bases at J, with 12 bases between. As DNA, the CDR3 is TGCAGCGCTGACCATACATTGAACACTGAAGCTTTCTTT. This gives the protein CSADHTLNTEAFF. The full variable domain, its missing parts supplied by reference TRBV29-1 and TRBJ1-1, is SAVISQKPSRDICQRGTSLTIQCQVDSQVTMMFWYRQQPGQSLTLIATANQGSEATYESGFVIDKFPISRPNLTFSTLTVSNMSPEDSSIYLCSADHTLNTEAFFGQGTRLTVV.

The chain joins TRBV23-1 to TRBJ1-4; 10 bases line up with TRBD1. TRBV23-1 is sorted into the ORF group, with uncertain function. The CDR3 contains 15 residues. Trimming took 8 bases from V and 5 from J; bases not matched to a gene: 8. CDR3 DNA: TGCGCCAGCCGGGACAGGGGTTGGGGAAATGAAAAACTGTTTTTT. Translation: CASRDRGWGNEKLFF.

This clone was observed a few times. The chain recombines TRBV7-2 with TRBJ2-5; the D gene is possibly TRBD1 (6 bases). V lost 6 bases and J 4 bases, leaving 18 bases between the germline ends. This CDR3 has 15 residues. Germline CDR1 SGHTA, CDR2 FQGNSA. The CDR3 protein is CASREQGRGSETQYF. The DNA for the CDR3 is TGTGCCAGCAGAGAACAGGGCAGGGGATCAGAGACCCAGTACTTC.

In nucleotides, the CDR3 is TGTGCCAGCAGTTCCTTGGCTAGCGGGGAGGGTAGGCAGTTCTTC. As protein: CASSSLASGEGRQFF. This chain joins TRBV6-5 and TRBJ2-1; TRBD2 matches at 9 bases. The germline gives CDR1 MNHEY, CDR2 SVGAGI. Unmatched junction bases numbered 13, after V lost 4 bases and J lost 12 bases. The CDR3 loop spans 15 amino acids.

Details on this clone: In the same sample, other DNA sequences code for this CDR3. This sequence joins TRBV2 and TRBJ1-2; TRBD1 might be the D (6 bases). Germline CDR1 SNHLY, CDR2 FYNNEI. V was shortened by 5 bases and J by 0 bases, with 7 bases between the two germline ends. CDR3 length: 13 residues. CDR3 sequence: CASSTGTNYGYTF. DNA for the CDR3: TGTGCCAGCAGTACAGGGACTAACTATGGCTACACCTTC.

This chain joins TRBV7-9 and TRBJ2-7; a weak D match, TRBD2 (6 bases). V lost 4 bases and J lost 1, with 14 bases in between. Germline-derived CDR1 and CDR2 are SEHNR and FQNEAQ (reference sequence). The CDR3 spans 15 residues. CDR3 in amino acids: CASSSRDSSSYEQYF. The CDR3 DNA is TGTGCCAGCAGCTCCCGGGACTCGAGTTCCTACGAGCAGTACTTC.

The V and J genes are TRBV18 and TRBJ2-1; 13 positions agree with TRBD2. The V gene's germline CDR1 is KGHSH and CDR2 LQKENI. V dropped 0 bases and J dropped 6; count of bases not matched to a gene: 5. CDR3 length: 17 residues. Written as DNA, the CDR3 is TGTGCCAGCTCACCACCGAACGGACTAGCGGGAGCCAATGAGCAGTTCTTC. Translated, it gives CASSPPNGLAGANEQFF.

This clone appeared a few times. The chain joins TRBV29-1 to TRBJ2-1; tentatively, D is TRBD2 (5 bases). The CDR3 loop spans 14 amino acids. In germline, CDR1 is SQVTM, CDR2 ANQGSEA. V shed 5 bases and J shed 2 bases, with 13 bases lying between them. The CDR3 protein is CSVQRMTTYNEQFF. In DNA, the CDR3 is TGCAGCGTTCAGCGGATGACTACCTACAATGAGCAGTTCTTC.

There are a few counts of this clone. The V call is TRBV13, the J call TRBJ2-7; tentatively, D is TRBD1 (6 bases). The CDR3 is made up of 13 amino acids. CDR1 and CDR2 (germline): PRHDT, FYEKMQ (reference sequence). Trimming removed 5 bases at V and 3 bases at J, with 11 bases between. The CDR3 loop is CASSRTENYEQYF. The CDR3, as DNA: TGTGCCAGCAGCCGGACAGAAAACTACGAGCAGTACTTC.

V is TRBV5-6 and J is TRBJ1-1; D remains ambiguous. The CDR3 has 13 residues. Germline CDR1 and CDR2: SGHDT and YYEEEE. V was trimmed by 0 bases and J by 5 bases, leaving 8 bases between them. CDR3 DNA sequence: TGTGCCAGCAGCTTGGCGGGGTTTACTGAAGCTTTCTTT. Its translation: CASSLAGFTEAFF.

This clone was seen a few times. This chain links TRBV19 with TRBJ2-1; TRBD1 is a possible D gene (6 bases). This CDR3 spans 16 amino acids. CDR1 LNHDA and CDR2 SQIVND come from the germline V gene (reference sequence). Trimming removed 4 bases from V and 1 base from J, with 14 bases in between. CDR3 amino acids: CASSTEQGGSYNEQFF. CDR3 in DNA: TGTGCCAGTAGTACCGAACAGGGTGGGTCCTACAATGAGCAGTTCTTC.

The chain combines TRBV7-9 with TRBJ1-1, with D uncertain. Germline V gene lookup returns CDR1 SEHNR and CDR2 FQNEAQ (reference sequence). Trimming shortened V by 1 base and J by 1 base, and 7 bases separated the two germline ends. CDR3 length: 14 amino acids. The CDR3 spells CASSLGERNTEAFF. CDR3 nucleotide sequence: TGTGCCAGCAGCTTAGGTGAGAGGAACACTGAAGCTTTCTTT.

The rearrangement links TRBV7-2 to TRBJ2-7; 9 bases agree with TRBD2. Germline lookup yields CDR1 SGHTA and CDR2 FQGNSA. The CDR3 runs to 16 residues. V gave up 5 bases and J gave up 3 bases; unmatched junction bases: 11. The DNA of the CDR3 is TGTGCCAGCAGCCTGAGATTGGCTAGCGGGAACTACGAGCAGTACTTC. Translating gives CASSLRLASGNYEQYF. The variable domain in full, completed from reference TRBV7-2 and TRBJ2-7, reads GAGVSQSPSNKVTEKGKDVELRCDPISGHTALYWYRQSLGQGLEFLIYFQGNSAPDKSGLPSDRFSAERTGGSVSTLTIQRTQQEDSAVYLCASSLRLASGNYEQYFGPGTRLTVT.

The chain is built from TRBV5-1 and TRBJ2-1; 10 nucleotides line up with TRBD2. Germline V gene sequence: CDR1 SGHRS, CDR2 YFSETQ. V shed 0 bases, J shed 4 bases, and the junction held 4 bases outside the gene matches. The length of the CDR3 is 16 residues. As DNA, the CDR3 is TGCGCCAGCAGCTTGGGACTAGCGGGCTTATACAATGAGCAGTTCTTC. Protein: CASSLGLAGLYNEQFF.

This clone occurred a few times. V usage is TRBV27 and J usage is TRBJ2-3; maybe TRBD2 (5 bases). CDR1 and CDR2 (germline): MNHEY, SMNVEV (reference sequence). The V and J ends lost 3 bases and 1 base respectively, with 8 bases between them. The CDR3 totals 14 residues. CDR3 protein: CASSFFGGTDTQYF. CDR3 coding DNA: TGTGCCAGCAGTTTTTTCGGGGGCACAGATACGCAGTATTTT.

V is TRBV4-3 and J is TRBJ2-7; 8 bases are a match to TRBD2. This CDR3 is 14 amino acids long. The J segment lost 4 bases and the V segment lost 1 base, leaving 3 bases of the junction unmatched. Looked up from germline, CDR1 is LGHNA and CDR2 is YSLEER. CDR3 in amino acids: CASSQGAGAYEQYF. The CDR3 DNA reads TGCGCCAGCAGCCAAGGAGCGGGAGCATACGAGCAGTACTTC.

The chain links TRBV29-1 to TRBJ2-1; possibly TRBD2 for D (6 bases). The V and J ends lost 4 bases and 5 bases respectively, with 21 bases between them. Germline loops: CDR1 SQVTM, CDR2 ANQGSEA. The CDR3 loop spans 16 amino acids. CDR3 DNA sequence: TGCAGCGTTGGCCTTTTGGGTGGCGGGATTAACAATGAGCAGTTCTTC. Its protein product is CSVGLLGGGINNEQFF.

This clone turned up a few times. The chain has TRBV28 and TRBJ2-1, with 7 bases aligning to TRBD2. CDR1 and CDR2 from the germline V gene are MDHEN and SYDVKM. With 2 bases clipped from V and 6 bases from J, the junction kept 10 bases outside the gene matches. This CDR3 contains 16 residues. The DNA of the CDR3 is TGTGCCAGCAGTTTAGCCGGACTAGGGAATCTCAATGAGCAGTTCTTC. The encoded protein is CASSLAGLGNLNEQFF.

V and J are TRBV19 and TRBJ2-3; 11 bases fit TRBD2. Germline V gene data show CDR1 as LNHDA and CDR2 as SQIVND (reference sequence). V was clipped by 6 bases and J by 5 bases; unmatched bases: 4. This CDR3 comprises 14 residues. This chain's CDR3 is CASRTSGSVDTQYF. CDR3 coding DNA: TGTGCCAGTAGAACTAGCGGGAGTGTAGATACGCAGTATTTT. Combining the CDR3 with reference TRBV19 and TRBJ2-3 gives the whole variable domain DGGITQSPKYLFRKEGQNVTLSCEQNLNHDAMYWYRQDPGQGLRLIYYSQIVNDFQKGDIAEGYSVSREKKESFPLTVTSAQKNPTAFYLCASRTSGSVDTQYFGPGTRLTVL.